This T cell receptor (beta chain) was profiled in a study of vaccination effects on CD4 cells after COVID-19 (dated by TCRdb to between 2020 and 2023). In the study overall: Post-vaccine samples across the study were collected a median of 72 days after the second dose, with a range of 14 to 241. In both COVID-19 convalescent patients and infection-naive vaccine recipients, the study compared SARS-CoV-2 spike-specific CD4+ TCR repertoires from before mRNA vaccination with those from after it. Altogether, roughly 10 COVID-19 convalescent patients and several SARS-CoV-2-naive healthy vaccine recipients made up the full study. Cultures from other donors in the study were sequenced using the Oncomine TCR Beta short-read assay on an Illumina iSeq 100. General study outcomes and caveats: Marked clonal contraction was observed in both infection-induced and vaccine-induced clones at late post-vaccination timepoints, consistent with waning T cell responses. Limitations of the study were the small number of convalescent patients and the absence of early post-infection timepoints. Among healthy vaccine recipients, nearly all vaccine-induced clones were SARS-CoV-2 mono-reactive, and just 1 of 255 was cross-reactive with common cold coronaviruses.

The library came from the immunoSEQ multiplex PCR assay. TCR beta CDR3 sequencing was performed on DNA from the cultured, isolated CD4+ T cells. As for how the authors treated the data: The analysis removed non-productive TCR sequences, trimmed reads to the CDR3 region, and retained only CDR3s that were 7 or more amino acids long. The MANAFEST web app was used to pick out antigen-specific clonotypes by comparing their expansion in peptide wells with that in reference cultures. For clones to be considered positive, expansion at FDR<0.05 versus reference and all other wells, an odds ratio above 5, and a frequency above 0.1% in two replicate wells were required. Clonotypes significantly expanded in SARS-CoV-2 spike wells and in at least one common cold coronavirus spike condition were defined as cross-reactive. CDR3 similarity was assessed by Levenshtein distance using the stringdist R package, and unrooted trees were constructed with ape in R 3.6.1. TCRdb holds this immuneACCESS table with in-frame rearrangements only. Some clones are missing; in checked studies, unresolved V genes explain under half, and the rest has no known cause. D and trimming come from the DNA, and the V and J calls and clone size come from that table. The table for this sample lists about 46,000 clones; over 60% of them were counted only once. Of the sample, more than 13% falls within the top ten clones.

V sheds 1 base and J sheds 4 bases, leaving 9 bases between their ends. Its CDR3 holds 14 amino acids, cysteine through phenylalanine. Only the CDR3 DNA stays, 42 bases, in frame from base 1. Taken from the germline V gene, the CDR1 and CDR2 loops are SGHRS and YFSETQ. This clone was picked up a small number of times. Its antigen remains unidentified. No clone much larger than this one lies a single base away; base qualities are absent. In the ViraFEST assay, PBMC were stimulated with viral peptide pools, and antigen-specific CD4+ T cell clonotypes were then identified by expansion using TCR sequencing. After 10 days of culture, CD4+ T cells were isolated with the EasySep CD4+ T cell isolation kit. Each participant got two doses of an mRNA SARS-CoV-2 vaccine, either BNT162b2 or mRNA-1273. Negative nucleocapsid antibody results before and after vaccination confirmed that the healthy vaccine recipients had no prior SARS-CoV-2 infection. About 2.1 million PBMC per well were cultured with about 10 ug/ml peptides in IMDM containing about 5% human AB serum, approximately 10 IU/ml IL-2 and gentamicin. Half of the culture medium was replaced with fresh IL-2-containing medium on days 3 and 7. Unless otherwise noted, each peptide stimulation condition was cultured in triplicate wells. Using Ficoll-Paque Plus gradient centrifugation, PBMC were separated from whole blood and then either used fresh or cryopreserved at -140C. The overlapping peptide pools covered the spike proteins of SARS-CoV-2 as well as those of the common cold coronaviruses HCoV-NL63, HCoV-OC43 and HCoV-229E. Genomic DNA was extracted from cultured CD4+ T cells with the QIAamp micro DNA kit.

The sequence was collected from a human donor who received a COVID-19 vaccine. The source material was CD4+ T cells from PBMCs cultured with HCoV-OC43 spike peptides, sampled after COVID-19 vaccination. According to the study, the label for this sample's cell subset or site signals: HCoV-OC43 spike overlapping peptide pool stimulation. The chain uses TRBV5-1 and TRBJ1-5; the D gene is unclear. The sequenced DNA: TGCGCCAGCAGCTTGTCCCCCGGGAATCAGCCCCAGCATTTT. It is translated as CASSLSPGNQPQHF.